This T cell receptor beta chain was captured in a study of beta chain features in type 1 diabetes. The study, taken as a whole, reports: A moderate, significant TCRB CDR3 shortening appeared in type 1 diabetes across four CD4+ subsets.

Since all of the isolated RNA was reverse transcribed, expressed TCRB transcripts were what got sequenced. Here immunoSEQ multiplex PCR was the method, and the copy in TCRdb shows in-frame clones only, minus some. The table records 500,000 to 650,000 clones, around an eighth of them present only once. Germline V gives CDR1 LGHNA, CDR2 YNFKEQ. J was trimmed by 4 bases and V by 3 bases; bases with no gene match: 2. CDR3 length: 14 amino acids. This clone was seen more than once but under ten times. Its antigen is currently unknown. This clonotype originated in a man younger than 40 with type 1 diabetes. Sample: naive CD4+ T cells from blood. The chain joins TRBV4-2 to TRBJ2-3; TRBD1 aligns across 9 bases. CDR3 in amino acids: CASSQGTGPDTQYF. The CDR3 DNA reads TGTGCCAGCAGCCAGGGGACAGGGCCAGATACGCAGTATTTT.